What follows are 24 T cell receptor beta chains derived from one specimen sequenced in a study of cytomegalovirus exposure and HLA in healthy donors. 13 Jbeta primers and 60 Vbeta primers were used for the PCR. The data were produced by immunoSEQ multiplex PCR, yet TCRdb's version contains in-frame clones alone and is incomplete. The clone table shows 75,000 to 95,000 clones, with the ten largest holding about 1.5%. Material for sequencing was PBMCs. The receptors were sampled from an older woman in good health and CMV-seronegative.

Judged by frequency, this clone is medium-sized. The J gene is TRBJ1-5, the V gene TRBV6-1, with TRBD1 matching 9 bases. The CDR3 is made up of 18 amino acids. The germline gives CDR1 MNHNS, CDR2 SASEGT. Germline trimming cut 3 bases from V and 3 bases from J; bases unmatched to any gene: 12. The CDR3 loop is CASSDEFRTGDFNQPQHF. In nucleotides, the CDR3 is TGTGCCAGCAGTGATGAGTTCAGGACAGGGGATTTCAATCAGCCCCAGCATTTT.

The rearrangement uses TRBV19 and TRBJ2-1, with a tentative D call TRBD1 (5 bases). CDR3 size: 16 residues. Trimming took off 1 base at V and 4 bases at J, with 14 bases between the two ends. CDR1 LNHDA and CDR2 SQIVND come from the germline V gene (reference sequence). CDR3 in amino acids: CASSIGGGPPYNEQFF. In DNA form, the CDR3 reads TGTGCCAGTAGTATAGGGGGCGGACCCCCTTACAATGAGCAGTTCTTC.

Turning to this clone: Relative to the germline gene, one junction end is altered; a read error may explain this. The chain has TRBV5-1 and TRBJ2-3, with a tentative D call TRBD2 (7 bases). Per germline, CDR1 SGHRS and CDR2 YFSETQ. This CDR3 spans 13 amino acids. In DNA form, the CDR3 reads TGCGCCAGCAGTTTGGGGGGGCTGGATACGCAGTATTTT. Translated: CASSLGGLDTQYF.

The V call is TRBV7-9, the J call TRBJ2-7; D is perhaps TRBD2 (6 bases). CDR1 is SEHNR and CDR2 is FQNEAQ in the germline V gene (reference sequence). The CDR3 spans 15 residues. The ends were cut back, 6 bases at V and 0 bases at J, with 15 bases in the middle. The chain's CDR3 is CASRDSGRTSYEQYF. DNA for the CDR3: TGTGCCAGCAGAGACAGCGGGCGAACCTCCTACGAGCAGTACTTC.

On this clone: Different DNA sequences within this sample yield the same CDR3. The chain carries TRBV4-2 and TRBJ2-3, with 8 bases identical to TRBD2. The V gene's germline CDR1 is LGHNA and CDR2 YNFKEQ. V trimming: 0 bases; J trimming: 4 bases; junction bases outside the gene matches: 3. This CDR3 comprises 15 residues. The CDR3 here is CASSQEGREADTQYF. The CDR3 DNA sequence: TGTGCCAGCAGCCAAGAGGGGCGGGAGGCAGATACGCAGTATTTT.

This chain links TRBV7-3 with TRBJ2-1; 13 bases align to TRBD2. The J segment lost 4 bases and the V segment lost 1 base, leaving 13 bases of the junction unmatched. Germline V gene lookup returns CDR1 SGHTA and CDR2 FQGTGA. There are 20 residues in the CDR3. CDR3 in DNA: TGTGCCAGCAGCTTAATTGGGACTAGCGGGACCTCGTCGGGATACAATGAGCAGTTCTTC. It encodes CASSLIGTSGTSSGYNEQFF.

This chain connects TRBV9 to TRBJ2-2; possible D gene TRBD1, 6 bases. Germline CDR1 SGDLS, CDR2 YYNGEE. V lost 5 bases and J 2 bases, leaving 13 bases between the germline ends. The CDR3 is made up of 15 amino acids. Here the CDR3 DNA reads TGTGCCAGCAGGCCAGGGGACATCAACACCGGGGAGCTGTTTTTT. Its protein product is CASRPGDINTGELFF.

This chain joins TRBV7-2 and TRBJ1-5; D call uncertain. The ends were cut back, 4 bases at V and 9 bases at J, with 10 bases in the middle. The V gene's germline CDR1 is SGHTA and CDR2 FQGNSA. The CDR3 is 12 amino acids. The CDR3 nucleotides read TGTGCCAGCAGCTCCCCCCGGGTGCCCCAGCATTTT. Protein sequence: CASSSPRVPQHF. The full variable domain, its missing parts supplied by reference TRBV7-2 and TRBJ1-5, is GAGVSQSPSNKVTEKGKDVELRCDPISGHTALYWYRQSLGQGLEFLIYFQGNSAPDKSGLPSDRFSAERTGGSVSTLTIQRTQQEDSAVYLCASSSPRVPQHFGDGTRLSIL.

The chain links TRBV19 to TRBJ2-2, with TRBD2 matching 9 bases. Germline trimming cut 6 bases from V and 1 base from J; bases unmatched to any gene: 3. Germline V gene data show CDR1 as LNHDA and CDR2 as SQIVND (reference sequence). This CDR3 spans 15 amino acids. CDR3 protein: CASSPTSGNTGELFF. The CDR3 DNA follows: TGTGCCAGTAGCCCGACTAGCGGGAACACCGGGGAGCTGTTTTTT.

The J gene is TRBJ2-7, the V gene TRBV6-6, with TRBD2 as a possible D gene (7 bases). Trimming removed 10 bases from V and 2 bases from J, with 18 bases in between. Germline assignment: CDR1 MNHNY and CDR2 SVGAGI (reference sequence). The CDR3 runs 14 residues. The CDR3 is CATGKGGDPYEQYF. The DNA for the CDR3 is TGTGCCACAGGAAAAGGGGGGGACCCCTACGAGCAGTACTTC.

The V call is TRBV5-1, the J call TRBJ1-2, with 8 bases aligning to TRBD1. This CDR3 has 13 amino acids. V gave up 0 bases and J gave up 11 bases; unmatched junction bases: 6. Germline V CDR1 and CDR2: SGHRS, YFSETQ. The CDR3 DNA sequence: TGCGCCAGCAGCTTGGAGCAGGGGGCGTTTTACACCTTC. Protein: CASSLEQGAFYTF.

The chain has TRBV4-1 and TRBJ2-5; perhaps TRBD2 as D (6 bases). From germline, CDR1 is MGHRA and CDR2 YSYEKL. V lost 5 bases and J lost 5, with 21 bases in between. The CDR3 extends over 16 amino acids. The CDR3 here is CASSNNLAVAGETQYF. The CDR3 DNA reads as TGCGCCAGCAGCAACAATTTAGCGGTTGCGGGGGAGACCCAGTACTTC.

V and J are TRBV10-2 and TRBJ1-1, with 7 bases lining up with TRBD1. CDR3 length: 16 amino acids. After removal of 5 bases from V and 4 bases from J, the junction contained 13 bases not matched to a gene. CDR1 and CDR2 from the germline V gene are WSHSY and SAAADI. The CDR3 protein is CASSTGQSFFGTEAFF. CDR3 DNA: TGCGCCAGCAGTACGGGACAGAGCTTTTTTGGCACTGAAGCTTTCTTT.

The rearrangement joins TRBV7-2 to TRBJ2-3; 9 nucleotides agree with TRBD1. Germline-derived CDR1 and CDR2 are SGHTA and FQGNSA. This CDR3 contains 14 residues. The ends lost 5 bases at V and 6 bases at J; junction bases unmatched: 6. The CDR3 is CASSQTGGADTQYF. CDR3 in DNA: TGTGCCAGCAGCCAAACAGGGGGCGCGGATACGCAGTATTTT.

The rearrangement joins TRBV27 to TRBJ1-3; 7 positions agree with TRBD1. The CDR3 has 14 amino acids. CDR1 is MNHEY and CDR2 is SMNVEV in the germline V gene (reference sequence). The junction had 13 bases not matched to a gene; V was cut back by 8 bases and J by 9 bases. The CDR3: CASSSWAPGGTIYF. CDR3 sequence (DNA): TGTGCCAGCTCAAGTTGGGCCCCAGGGGGCACCATATATTTT.

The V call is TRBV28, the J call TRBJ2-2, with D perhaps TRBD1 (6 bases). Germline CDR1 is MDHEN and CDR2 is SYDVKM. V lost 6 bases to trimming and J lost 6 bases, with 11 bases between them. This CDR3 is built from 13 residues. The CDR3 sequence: CASSRGLAGELFF. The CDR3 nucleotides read TGTGCCAGCAGCAGGGGATTGGCCGGGGAGCTGTTTTTT.

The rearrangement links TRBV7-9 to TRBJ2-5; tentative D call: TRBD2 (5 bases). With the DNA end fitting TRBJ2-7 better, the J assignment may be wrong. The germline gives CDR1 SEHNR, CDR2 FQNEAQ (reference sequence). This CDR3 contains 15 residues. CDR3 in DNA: TGTGCCAGCAGTCCTTTAAGGGAGAACTCCTACGAGCAGTACTTC. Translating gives CASSPLRENSYEQYF.

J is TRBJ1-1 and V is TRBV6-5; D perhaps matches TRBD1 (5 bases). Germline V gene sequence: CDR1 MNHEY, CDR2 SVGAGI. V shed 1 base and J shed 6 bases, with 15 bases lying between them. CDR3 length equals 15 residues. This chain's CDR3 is CASSYYGGGTAEAFF. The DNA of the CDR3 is TGTGCCAGCAGTTACTATGGGGGAGGGACGGCTGAAGCTTTCTTT.

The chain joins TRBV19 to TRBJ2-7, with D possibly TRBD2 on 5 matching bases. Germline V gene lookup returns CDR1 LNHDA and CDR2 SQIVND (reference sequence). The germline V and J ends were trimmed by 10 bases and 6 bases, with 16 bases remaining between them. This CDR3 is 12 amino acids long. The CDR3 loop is CATKGEPGEQYF. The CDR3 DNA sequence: TGTGCCACAAAGGGAGAGCCGGGCGAGCAGTACTTC.

CDR3 in amino acids: CASSLEVSGSTGELFF. DNA of the CDR3: TGCGCCAGCAGCTTGGAGGTTAGCGGGAGCACCGGGGAGCTGTTTTTT. The chain couples TRBV5-1 to TRBJ2-2, with TRBD2 matching over 9 bases. The CDR3 loop spans 16 amino acids. J lost 4 bases, V lost 0 bases, and 4 bases had no gene match. Germline V CDR1 and CDR2: SGHRS, YFSETQ.

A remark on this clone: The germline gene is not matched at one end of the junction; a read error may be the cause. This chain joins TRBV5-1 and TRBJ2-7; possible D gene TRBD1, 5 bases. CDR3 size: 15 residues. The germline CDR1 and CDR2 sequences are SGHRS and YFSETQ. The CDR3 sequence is CASSWGPDISHEQYF. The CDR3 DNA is TGCGCCAGCAGCTGGGGTCCGGACATCTCCCACGAGCAGTACTTC.

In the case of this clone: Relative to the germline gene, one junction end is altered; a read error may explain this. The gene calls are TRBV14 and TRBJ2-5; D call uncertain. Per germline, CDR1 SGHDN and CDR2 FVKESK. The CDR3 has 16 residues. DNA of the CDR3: TGTGCCAACAGCCAAGGCCTAACAGATACCGGTGGGACCCAGTACTTC. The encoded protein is CANSQGLTDTGGTQYF.

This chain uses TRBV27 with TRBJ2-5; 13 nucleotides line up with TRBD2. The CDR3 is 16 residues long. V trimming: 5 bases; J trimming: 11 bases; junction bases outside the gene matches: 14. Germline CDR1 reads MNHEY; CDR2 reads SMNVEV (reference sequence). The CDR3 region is CASSRKGQTSGGEQYF. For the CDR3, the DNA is TGTGCCAGCAGTCGGAAGGGACAAACTAGCGGGGGGGAGCAGTACTTC.

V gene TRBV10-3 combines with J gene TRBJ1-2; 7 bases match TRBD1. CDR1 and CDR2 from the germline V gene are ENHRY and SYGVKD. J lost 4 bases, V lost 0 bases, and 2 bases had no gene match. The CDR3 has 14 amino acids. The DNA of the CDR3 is TGTGCCATCAGTGAGTCCGGGACAGCCTATGGCTACACCTTC. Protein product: CAISESGTAYGYTF.